These 2 T cell receptor beta chains came from one sample sequenced in a study of vaccination effects on CD4 cells after COVID-19. Culture lasted around eleven days before CD4+ T cell isolation. Their cognate antigens are unknown. Only in-frame clones appear in the TCRdb table, and some are missing; sequencing was by immunoSEQ multiplex PCR. Counted here are 45,000 to 75,000 clones, roughly 80% occurring once; the ten biggest clones make up approximately 3%. The source material was CD4+ T cells from PBMCs cultured without peptide, sampled before COVID-19 vaccination. The receptors stem from a human donor who received a COVID-19 vaccine.

The chain combines TRBV3-1 (or the pseudogene TRBV3-2) with TRBJ1-1, with D hard to call. CDR1 and CDR2 from the germline V gene are LGHDT and YNNKEL (reference sequence). Trimming removed 0 bases from V and 1 base from J, with 9 bases in between. CDR3 length: 15 amino acids. CDR3 in amino acids: CASSQERQRNTEAFF. CDR3 coding DNA: TGTGCCAGCAGCCAAGAGAGACAACGGAACACTGAAGCTTTCTTT.

The chain links TRBV5-8 to TRBJ1-2, with TRBD1 matching over 8 bases. The V gene's germline CDR1 is SGHTS and CDR2 YDEGEE. The CDR3 length is 15 residues. V shed 4 bases, J shed 4 bases, and the junction held 9 bases outside the gene matches. CDR3 bases: TGTGCCAGCAGCCGGGGACAGGCGGTGATCTATGGCTACACCTTC. Translating it yields CASSRGQAVIYGYTF. The full variable domain, in which reference TRBV5-8 and TRBJ1-2 provide the parts outside the CDR3, is EAGVTQSPTHLIKTRGQQATLRCSPISGHTSVYWYQQALGLGLQFLLWYDEGEERNRGNFPPRFSGRQFPNYSSELNVNALELEDSALYLCASSRGQAVIYGYTFGSGTRLTVV.